The entry below describes one TCR beta chain. These data come from a study of Graves' ophthalmopathy and Graves' hyperthyroidism. A diagnosis was made from clinical symptoms together with serum thyroxine, TRAb, thyroid ultrasound and orbital computed tomography. Using RNA transcripts, the TCR beta CDR3 regions were amplified. HTBI primers primed a first-round RT-PCR, and a second-round multiplex PCR followed. TCRdb re-called the multiplex PCR reads through MiXCR, storing one row per CDR3 protein. In the table there are around 590,000 distinct CDR3 sequences, approximately 35% of which are singletons. The CDR3 is 15 amino acids. The germline gives CDR1 SGHTA, CDR2 FQGNSA. Trimming removed 6 bases from V and 2 bases from J, with 13 bases in between.

Material for sequencing was peripheral blood or thyroid tissue (not recorded which). This chain uses TRBV7-2 with TRBJ2-2; D gene uncertain. The source is an adult man with Graves' hyperthyroidism. The CDR3 DNA follows: TGTGCCAGCAGTACCGGACGGTTTAACACCGGGGAGCTGTTTTTT. It translates to CASSTGRFNTGELFF.